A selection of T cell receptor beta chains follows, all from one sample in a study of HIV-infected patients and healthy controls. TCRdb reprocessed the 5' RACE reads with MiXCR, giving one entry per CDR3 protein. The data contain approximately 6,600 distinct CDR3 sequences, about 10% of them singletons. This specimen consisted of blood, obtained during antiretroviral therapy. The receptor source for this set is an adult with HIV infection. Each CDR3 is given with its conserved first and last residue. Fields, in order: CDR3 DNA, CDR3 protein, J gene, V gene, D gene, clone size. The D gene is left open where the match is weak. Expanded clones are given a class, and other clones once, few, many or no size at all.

DNA: TGTGCCAGCAGCTTGGGCCTAGCGGGCCCAAATCAGCCCCAGCATTTT
CDR3: CASSLGLAGPNQPQHF
J: TRBJ1-5
V: TRBV5-5
D: -
size: medium-sized

DNA: TGTGCCAGCAGGTCAGACGGGACGGCACCTGAGGATACGCAGTATTTT
CDR3: CASRSDGTAPEDTQYF
J: TRBJ2-3
V: TRBV6-1
D: -
size: medium-sized

DNA: TGCAGCGTTGAAGGCCTCGGGGCCCACACTGAAGCTTTCTTT
CDR3: CSVEGLGAHTEAFF
J: TRBJ1-1
V: TRBV29-1
D: -
size: many

DNA: TGTGCCAGCAGCCAATGGGGGACAGGGGATCAGCCCCAGCATTTT
CDR3: CASSQWGTGDQPQHF
J: TRBJ1-5
V: TRBV3-1
D: TRBD1
size: many

DNA: TGTGCCAGCAGCGTAAAAGCGGGGGGGCCGGAACGCACAGATACGCAGTATTTT
CDR3: CASSVKAGGPERTDTQYF
J: TRBJ2-3
V: TRBV9
D: TRBD2
size: medium-sized

DNA: TGTGCCATCAGCTTCGGCCCCTACGAGCAGTACTTC
CDR3: CAISFGPYEQYF
J: TRBJ2-7
V: TRBV10-3
D: -
size: many

DNA: TGTGCCAGCAGCTCGACAGGGGGGACTAACTATGGCTACACCTTC
CDR3: CASSSTGGTNYGYTF
J: TRBJ1-2
V: TRBV11-2
D: TRBD1
size: many

DNA: TGTGCCAGCAGTTACACTAGCCGGGACATAGAGCAGTTCTTC
CDR3: CASSYTSRDIEQFF
J: TRBJ2-1
V: TRBV6-6
D: -
size: -

DNA: TGTGCCAGCAGTATACAGCCCTCCTATGGCTACACCTTC
CDR3: CASSIQPSYGYTF
J: TRBJ1-2
V: TRBV6-6
D: -
size: medium-sized

DNA: TGTGCCAGCAGCCTTGGGGGATATCAGCCCCAGCATTTT
CDR3: CASSLGGYQPQHF
J: TRBJ1-5
V: TRBV13
D: -
size: many

DNA: TGTGCCAGCAGCTTCCTTACCGGGGTGGTCGGAGGGTTCCACAATGAGCAGTTCTTC
CDR3: CASSFLTGVVGGFHNEQFF
J: TRBJ2-1
V: TRBV5-6
D: -
size: many

DNA: TGTGCCAGTAGCTATGACAGGAAAGGGGATCAGCCCCAGCATTTT
CDR3: CASSYDRKGDQPQHF
J: TRBJ1-5
V: TRBV19
D: -
size: many

DNA: TGTGCCAGCAGCCGAGGGCAGATCTCCTACGAGCAGTACTTC
CDR3: CASSRGQISYEQYF
J: TRBJ2-7
V: TRBV3-1
D: -
size: many

DNA: TGTGCCAGCAGCTTGTCGGGGGTTAGGACAGATACGCAGTATTTT
CDR3: CASSLSGVRTDTQYF
J: TRBJ2-3
V: TRBV7-9
D: -
size: many

DNA: TGTGCCATACAGGATGAAAGAGGGACAGGGGACACAGATACGCAGTATTTT
CDR3: CAIQDERGTGDTDTQYF
J: TRBJ2-3
V: TRBV7-9
D: TRBD1
size: -

DNA: TGTGCCAGCAGCCACCGGGACAGGGGCTACGAGCAGTACTTC
CDR3: CASSHRDRGYEQYF
J: TRBJ2-7
V: TRBV7-9
D: TRBD1
size: medium-sized

DNA: TGTGCCAGCAGTTACGGTACAGCCGCCGGTTCCCCCCAGCATTTT
CDR3: CASSYGTAAGSPQHF
J: TRBJ1-5
V: TRBV6-5
D: -
size: many

DNA: TGTGCCAGCAGCTTAGTAACAGGGGTGAACACTGAAGCTTTCTTT
CDR3: CASSLVTGVNTEAFF
J: TRBJ1-1
V: TRBV7-9
D: TRBD1
size: medium-sized

DNA: TGTGCCAGTAGTGACGGGGGGGGTCAGCCCCAGCATTTT
CDR3: CASSDGGGQPQHF
J: TRBJ1-5
V: TRBV19
D: -
size: medium-sized

DNA: TGTGCCAGCAGTCTCCCTGGGACAGGGGGCTACGAGCAGTACTTC
CDR3: CASSLPGTGGYEQYF
J: TRBJ2-7
V: TRBV28
D: TRBD1
size: medium-sized